The clone carrying this T cell receptor (beta chain) was seen a single time. Participants were aged roughly 18 to 90 years from 20 to 30 US areas. The CDR3 covers 14 residues. Trimming pared 5 bases from V and 8 bases from J, leaving 18 bases between. Germline assignment: CDR1 SGHAT and CDR2 FQNNGV. The sample is drawn from a study of blood T cell repertoires in COVID-19. Turning to the study itself: T cells, B-cell-depleted T cells, or PBMCs supplied cDNA or gDNA.

Profiling relied on immunoSEQ multiplex PCR, and the TCRdb table lists in-frame clones only, not all of them. The repertoire holds about 400,000 clones, around nine tenths seen once, with over 0.9% in the top ten. This chain links TRBV11-2 with TRBJ1-2; no firm D call. Sequences were obtained from PBMCs or T cells enriched from blood (not recorded which). The sequence came from a woman aged 25 to 39 with acute COVID-19. CDR3 DNA sequence: TGTGCCAGCAGCCTCCCCGGGGAGACTTTGGGCTACACCTTC. This gives the protein CASSLPGETLGYTF.